The rows below give T cell receptor beta chains drawn from one sample of a study of blood T cell repertoires in COVID-19. Clones were sequenced by immunoSEQ multiplex PCR, and TCRdb holds only the in-frame ones, with some missing. The table includes 250,000 or so clones, 70% to 80% detected once. The sample consisted of peripheral blood. The receptors stem from a woman of 80 years or more with acute or convalescent COVID-19. The CDR3 runs from the conserved cysteine through the conserved F or W. The order of the fields is J gene, V gene, clone size, D gene, CDR3 DNA, CDR3 protein. A D gene is named only where the DNA matches it firmly. Size is stated for part of the rows, as once, few or many counts, or as a class when the clone is expanded.

TRBJ2-1,TRBV12-3/TRBV12-4,.,.,TGTGCCAGCAGGACTAGTGAAAATGAGCAGTTCTTC,CASRTSENEQFF
TRBJ1-1,TRBV6-5,.,.,TGTGCCAGCAGTTCTCGCGGGGTAGACACTGAAGCTTTCTTT,CASSSRGVDTEAFF
TRBJ1-1,TRBV5-1,.,TRBD1,TGCGCCAGCAGCTCTCGACAGGGCAAAAACACTGAAGCTTTCTTT,CASSSRQGKNTEAFF
TRBJ2-2,TRBV6-1,.,TRBD2,TGTGCCAGCAGTGAGGTTAGCGGGTCGGTCACCGGGGAGCTGTTTTTT,CASSEVSGSVTGELFF
TRBJ2-5,TRBV5-1,.,.,TGCGCCAGCAGCGACAGGCGAACGGAGACCCAGTACTTC,CASSDRRTETQYF
TRBJ1-4,TRBV18,.,.,TGTGCCAGCTCACTGACACAGGGTTCTAATGAAAAACTGTTTTTT,CASSLTQGSNEKLFF
TRBJ2-2,TRBV5-1,few,TRBD2,TGCGCCAGCAGCTTTCACCTTACCGGGACTACGGCCGGGGAGCTGTTTTTT,CASSFHLTGTTAGELFF
TRBJ2-5,TRBV14,.,.,TGTGCCAGCAGCTCAAATCGAGGGGAGACCCAGTACTTC,CASSSNRGETQYF
TRBJ2-2,TRBV9,.,.,TGTGCCAGCGGGGGCAGGCCGAACACCGGGGAGCTGTTTTTT,CASGGRPNTGELFF
TRBJ2-7,TRBV18,.,TRBD1,TGTGCCAGCTCTCTGGGACAGTCTGCCTACGAGCAGTACTTC,CASSLGQSAYEQYF
TRBJ2-7,TRBV3-1/TRBV3-2,.,TRBD1,TGTGCCAGCAGCCACTTGACAGGGCGGGCGGCTACCTACGAGCAGTACTTC,CASSHLTGRAATYEQYF
TRBJ1-3,TRBV7-6,.,.,TGTGCCAGCAGCTTAGTACAGGGAAACACCATATATTTT,CASSLVQGNTIYF
TRBJ1-6,TRBV5-4,.,.,TGTGCCAGCAAGGGTCAGGGGAGTAATTCACCCCTCCACTTT,CASKGQGSNSPLHF
TRBJ1-2,TRBV28,.,TRBD1,TGTGCCAGTACAGGGGGCTACTATGGCTACACCTTC,CASTGGYYGYTF
TRBJ2-7,TRBV10-3,.,TRBD2,TGTGCCACCCGCGTGGGGGGGAGCTACGAGCAGTACTTC,CATRVGGSYEQYF
TRBJ2-1,TRBV5-1,.,.,TGCGCCAGCAGCCCCCCGACAAATGAGCAGTTCTTC,CASSPPTNEQFF
TRBJ1-2,TRBV19,once,.,TGTGCCAGTAGTCCCCAGGGAAGGAGCTATGGCTACACCTTC,CASSPQGRSYGYTF
TRBJ2-6,TRBV7-9,once,.,TGTGCCAGCAGAAAGCTAGGGGCCAACGTCCTGACTTTC,CASRKLGANVLTF
TRBJ2-2,TRBV5-6,once,TRBD1,TGTGCCAGCAGCAGACCAGGGGGCCCGAACACCGGGGAGCTGTTTTTT,CASSRPGGPNTGELFF
TRBJ2-5,TRBV5-5,.,TRBD1,TGTGCCAGCAGTAACGACAGGGGGCAGTGGGAGACCCAGTACTTC,CASSNDRGQWETQYF
TRBJ2-1,TRBV28,.,TRBD2,TGTGCCAGCAGTTGGGGGGGGTCGCCATTCTTC,CASSWGGSPFF
TRBJ2-3,TRBV7-2,.,.,TGTGCCAGCAGCCTCCGGGGGGCGGGAGTGGCAGATACGCAGTATTTT,CASSLRGAGVADTQYF
TRBJ1-1,TRBV19,.,TRBD1,TGTGCCAGTACCGCGACCCACAGGGGCACTGAAGCTTTCTTT,CASTATHRGTEAFF
TRBJ1-6,TRBV3-1/TRBV3-2,.,TRBD1,TGTGCCAGCAGCCATCGTACAACAGGGGGGAATTCACCCCTCCACTTT,CASSHRTTGGNSPLHF